Shown below are 22 T cell receptor beta chains from a single sample sequenced in a study of CD8+CD57+ T cells in acquired aplastic anemia. Researchers used genomic DNA as the template to profile TCR beta VDJ and CDR3. TCRdb re-called the reads through MiXCR, storing one row per CDR3 protein. The sample includes about 120,000 distinct CDR3 sequences, 45% to 60% of them seen just once. All patients picked for sequencing had shown, by flow cytometry, an expansion of CD8+CD57+ cells. The sequencing input was sorted CD4+, CD8+, or CD8+CD57+ T cells (not recorded which) from PBMCs. All receptors derive from a human donor with aplastic anemia.

The V call is TRBV19, the J call TRBJ2-5, with D hard to call. The length of the CDR3 is 13 residues. Trimming shortened V by 5 bases and J by 1 base, and 8 bases separated the two germline ends. The germline gives CDR1 LNHDA, CDR2 SQIVND (reference sequence). The CDR3 protein is CASSVLTQETQYF. For the CDR3, the DNA is TGTGCCAGTAGTGTCCTCACCCAAGAGACCCAGTACTTC.

The V gene is TRBV30, the J gene TRBJ2-4, with TRBD1 identical over 9 bases. The germline gives CDR1 GTSNPN, CDR2 SVGIG (reference sequence). The junction had 2 bases not matched to a gene; V was cut back by 4 bases and J by 4 bases. The CDR3 covers 13 residues. The CDR3, as DNA: TGTGCCTGGATAGGACAGGGGAAAAACATTCAGTACTTC. As protein: CAWIGQGKNIQYF.

The gene calls are TRBV24-1 and TRBJ1-4; 8 positions match TRBD1. Germline CDR1 reads KGHDR; CDR2 reads SFDVKD. The CDR3 covers 15 residues. The V segment lost 5 bases and the J segment 8 bases; nucleotides outside the gene matches: 9. In DNA form, the CDR3 reads TGTGCCACCAGTGGTTCAGGGGGCGAGAGGGAAAAACTGTTTTTT. Amino acids: CATSGSGGEREKLFF.

Worth noting for this clonotype: The junction differs from germline at one of its ends, possibly a read error. The chain is built from TRBV10-2 and TRBJ1-1; D gene unclear. In germline, CDR1 is WSHSY, CDR2 SAAADI. The CDR3 contains 12 residues. The CDR3: CTSSPENLEAFF. The CDR3 region has the DNA TGCACCAGCTCCCCCGAGAATCTTGAAGCTTTCTTT.

The chain is built from TRBV24-1 and TRBJ2-5; TRBD1 aligns across 8 bases. Germline values: CDR1 KGHDR, CDR2 SFDVKD. With 3 bases clipped from V and 5 bases from J, the junction kept 10 bases outside the gene matches. The CDR3 covers 16 residues. CDR3 nucleotides: TGTGCCACCAGTGATCCACCGACAGGGGCGTCGGAGACCCAGTACTTC. It is translated as CATSDPPTGASETQYF.

On this clonotype itself: Sequence at one end of the junction differs from germline and may be a read error. The chain employs TRBV19 and TRBJ2-7; D is unclear. From germline, CDR1 is LNHDA and CDR2 SQIVND (reference sequence). This CDR3 comprises 13 residues. The CDR3 spells CASSIGLSYEQCF. CDR3 nucleotides: TGTGCCAGTAGTATCGGCCTCTCCTACGAGCAGTGCTTC.

The chain links TRBV24-1 to TRBJ1-2; tentatively, D is TRBD1 (5 bases). V was shortened by 6 bases and J by 3 bases, with 10 bases between the two germline ends. The CDR3 extends over 13 amino acids. The germline CDR1 and CDR2 sequences are KGHDR and SFDVKD. The DNA for the CDR3 is TGTGCCACCAGTAGGGGCCGGGACTATGGCTACACCTTC. This gives the protein CATSRGRDYGYTF.

Only one count was recorded for this clonotype. The chain combines TRBV10-1 with TRBJ2-7; D gene unclear. V dropped 3 bases and J dropped 0 bases, with 6 bases sitting between them. The V gene's germline CDR1 is WNHNN and CDR2 SYGVQD (reference sequence). The CDR3 is 13 residues long. CDR3 DNA: TGCGCCAGCAGTGACGACCTCTCCTACGAGCAGTACTTC. As protein: CASSDDLSYEQYF.

The chain combines TRBV20-1 with TRBJ1-1; 8 positions match TRBD1. Germline lookup yields CDR1 DFQATT and CDR2 SNEGSKA (reference sequence). The junction had 9 bases not matched to a gene; V was cut back by 6 bases and J by 3 bases. This CDR3 region has 14 residues. CDR3 bases: TGCAGTGCCAGGGGGCTGGGACGGGACACTGAAGCTTTCTTT. It translates to CSARGLGRDTEAFF.

Details on this clonotype: A much bigger clone sits one base away, suggesting this may be a read error. This chain uses TRBV4-3 with TRBJ2-5, with a tentative D call TRBD2 (5 bases). Trimming removed 4 bases at V and 3 bases at J, with 15 bases between. This CDR3 has 15 amino acids. The germline V gene encodes CDR1 LGHNA and CDR2 YSLEER. The CDR3 protein is CASSRTLDGKETQYF. The CDR3 bases are TGCGCCAGCAGCCGGACCCTGGACGGGAAAGAGACCCAGTACTTC.

This clonotype was found many times. The chain combines TRBV6-2 or TRBV6-3 with TRBJ2-5; the match to TRBD2 covers 10 bases. With 10 bases clipped from V and 1 base from J, the junction kept 3 bases outside the gene matches. The germline V gene encodes CDR1 MNHEY and CDR2 SVGEGT. The CDR3 loop spans 13 amino acids. The CDR3: CAIGLAAQETQYF. In DNA form, the CDR3 reads TGTGCCATTGGACTAGCGGCCCAAGAGACCCAGTACTTC.

The chain recombines TRBV5-1 with TRBJ2-5; TRBD2 agrees at 12 bases. This CDR3 has 15 amino acids. J lost 3 bases, V lost 2 bases, and 2 bases had no gene match. The V gene's germline CDR1 is SGHRS and CDR2 YFSETQ. Written as DNA, the CDR3 is TGCGCCAGCAGCTTCCGACTAGCGGGGGAAGAGACCCAGTACTTC. Translating it yields CASSFRLAGEETQYF.

V is TRBV19 and J is TRBJ1-1; D is unresolved. Trimming took 5 bases from V and 2 from J, leaving 15 bases between them. The germline V gene has CDR1 LNHDA and CDR2 SQIVND (reference sequence). The CDR3 consists of 15 residues. CDR3 residues: CASSWGWSPNTEAFF. As DNA, the CDR3 is TGTGCCAGTAGTTGGGGTTGGAGCCCAAACACTGAAGCTTTCTTT.

This clonotype was seen more than once but under ten times. Here the CDR3 DNA reads TGTGCCAGCAGCTTAGAGGTGAATTCACCCCTCCACTTT. Translated, it gives CASSLEVNSPLHF. The chain is built from TRBV7-9 and TRBJ1-6; D is ambiguous. The V gene lost 1 base and the J gene lost 7 bases, with 5 bases spanning the gap. The V gene's germline CDR1 is SEHNR and CDR2 FQNEAQ (reference sequence). The CDR3 extends over 13 amino acids.

The V gene is TRBV7-9, the J gene TRBJ2-7; D gene ambiguous. The V and J ends lost 1 base and 4 bases respectively, with 5 bases between them. The CDR3 loop spans 12 amino acids. Looked up from germline, CDR1 is SEHNR and CDR2 is FQNEAQ (reference sequence). This CDR3 reads CASSLGVYEQYF. CDR3 DNA: TGTGCCAGCAGCTTAGGGGTATACGAGCAGTACTTC.

The chain uses TRBV11-1 and TRBJ2-3; 7 nucleotides line up with TRBD2. V shed 3 bases and J 0 bases; nucleotides not matched to a gene: 3. The length of the CDR3 is 15 residues. Germline CDR1 and CDR2: SGHAT and FQDESV (reference sequence). CDR3 DNA sequence: TGTGCCAGCAGCTTGGGAGGGCCTAGCACAGATACGCAGTATTTT. Encoded protein: CASSLGGPSTDTQYF. Together with reference TRBV11-1 and TRBJ2-3, the CDR3 gives the full variable domain: EAEVAQSPRYKITEKSQAVAFWCDPISGHATLYWYRQILGQGPELLVQFQDESVVDDSQLPKDRFSAERLKGVDSTLKIQPAELGDSAMYLCASSLGGPSTDTQYFGPGTRLTVL.

The chain is built from TRBV2 and TRBJ2-7; TRBD1 matches at 7 bases. The germline V gene encodes CDR1 SNHLY and CDR2 FYNNEI. This CDR3 spans 12 amino acids. V shed 10 bases, J shed 1 base, and the junction held 4 bases outside the gene matches. CDR3 bases: TGTGCCACCGACAGGGCATCCTACGAGCAGTACTTC. Its translation: CATDRASYEQYF. The full variable domain, with the rest looked up from reference TRBV2 and TRBJ2-7, is EPEVTQTPSHQVTQMGQEVILRCVPISNHLYFYWYRQILGQKVEFLVSFYNNEISEKSEIFDDQFSVERPDGSNFTLKIRSTKLEDSAMYFCATDRASYEQYFGPGTRLTVT.

This chain joins TRBV24-1 and TRBJ2-5; D not resolved. Trimming took 5 bases from V and 5 from J, leaving 11 bases between them. This CDR3 is 13 amino acids long. Germline V gives CDR1 KGHDR, CDR2 SFDVKD. This CDR3 reads CATSARDGETQYF. The CDR3 DNA is TGTGCCACCAGTGCAAGGGATGGGGAGACCCAGTACTTC.

This chain links TRBV7-8 with TRBJ1-6; the D is unclear. From germline, CDR1 is SGHVS and CDR2 FQNEAQ. This CDR3 is 14 amino acids long. V was trimmed by 1 base and J by 6 bases, leaving 7 bases between them. CDR3 DNA: TGTGCCAGCAGCTTAGGCGCAGCTAATTCACCCCTCCACTTT. Its protein product is CASSLGAANSPLHF. The variable domain in full, completed from reference TRBV7-8 and TRBJ1-6, reads GAGVSQSPRYKVAKRGQDVALRCDPISGHVSLFWYQQALGQGPEFLTYFQNEAQLDKSGLPSDRFFAERPEGSVSTLKIQRTQQEDSAVYLCASSLGAANSPLHFGNGTRLTVT.

Turning to this clonotype: Its ends do not fully match the called genes, so a read error is possible. This chain connects TRBV7-7 to TRBJ2-1, with D perhaps matching TRBD2 (5 bases). Germline V CDR1 and CDR2: SSHAT, FNYEAQ (reference sequence). The CDR3 runs to 13 residues. CDR3 nucleotides: TGTGCTAGCAGCCCCGGGATCTACAATGAGCAGTTCTTC. Translating it yields CASSPGIYNEQFF.

Note on this clonotype: The junction shows a germline mismatch at one end, possibly a read error. V usage is TRBV10-3 and J usage is TRBJ2-5, with 10 positions matching TRBD2. The V gene's germline CDR1 is ENHRY and CDR2 SYGVKD. The length of the CDR3 is 18 residues. CDR3 residues: CASSEAGRQLAGEETQYF. The CDR3 bases are TGTGCCAGCAGTGAAGCCGGCCGCCAGCTAGCGGGGGAAGAGACCCAGTACTTC.

This clonotype occurred a few times. This chain links TRBV10-2 with TRBJ1-1, with D tentatively TRBD1 (5 bases). CDR1 and CDR2 from the germline V gene are WSHSY and SAAADI. CDR3 length: 13 amino acids. Trimming shortened V by 6 bases and J by 1 base, and 9 bases separated the two germline ends. The CDR3 nucleotides read TGCGCCAGCAGCTTCGGGACGAACACTGAAGCTTTCTTT. Translating it yields CASSFGTNTEAFF.